Listed below are T cell receptor beta chains from one sample, sequenced in a study of tumor and adjacent non-tumor tissue in lung cancer. TCRdb re-analysed the multiplex PCR reads in MiXCR, keeping a single row per CDR3 protein. The sample lists approximately 110,000 distinct CDR3 sequences, around 80% occurring once. The sequencing input was lung tumor tissue. Source of these receptors: a woman in her sixties or seventies with non-small cell lung cancer. CDR3s include the opening cysteine and the closing phenylalanine or tryptophan. The order of the fields is CDR3 protein, CDR3 DNA, V gene, J gene, D gene, clone size. A D gene is named only where the DNA matches it firmly. Expanded clones are given a class, and other clones once, few, many or no size at all.

CDR3aa: CAGSLWIGVMNTEAFF; CDR3nt: TGTGCCGGCAGCCTCTGGATCGGGGTTATGAACACTGAAGCTTTCTTT; v_gene: TRBV6-2/TRBV6-3; j_gene: TRBJ1-1; d_gene: -; abundance: -
CDR3aa: CASKLAPGQGLFWYTF; CDR3nt: TGTGCCAGCAAACTTGCCCCGGGACAGGGGCTATTTTGGTACACCTTC; v_gene: TRBV6-1; j_gene: TRBJ1-2; d_gene: TRBD1; abundance: many
CDR3aa: CASTIQGFSYEQYF; CDR3nt: TGTGCCAGCACCATACAGGGATTCTCCTACGAGCAGTACTTC; v_gene: TRBV5-4; j_gene: TRBJ2-7; d_gene: -; abundance: once
CDR3aa: CSVALGGQSAGYTF; CDR3nt: TGCAGCGTTGCCTTAGGGGGGCAAAGTGCTGGCTATACCTTC; v_gene: TRBV29-1; j_gene: TRBJ1-2; d_gene: -; abundance: few
CDR3aa: CDSSAPGQAFYEQYF; CDR3nt: TGTGACAGCAGCGCCCCGGGACAGGCCTTCTACGAGCAGTACTTC; v_gene: TRBV13; j_gene: TRBJ2-7; d_gene: TRBD1; abundance: -
CDR3aa: CVSSATKTATDTQYF; CDR3nt: TGTGTCAGTAGCGCCACCAAGACGGCCACAGATACGCAGTATTTT; v_gene: TRBV11-2; j_gene: TRBJ2-3; d_gene: -; abundance: -
CDR3aa: CANSQGTSWIYNEQFF; CDR3nt: TGCGCCAACAGCCAAGGGACTAGCTGGATTTACAATGAGCAGTTCTTC; v_gene: TRBV4-3; j_gene: TRBJ2-1; d_gene: TRBD2; abundance: -
CDR3aa: CASTATRQGGYGYIF; CDR3nt: TGTGCCAGCACCGCGACGCGACAGGGGGGCTATGGCTACATCTTC; v_gene: TRBV28; j_gene: TRBJ1-2; d_gene: TRBD1; abundance: -
CDR3aa: CACSPDRREQYF; CDR3nt: TGTGCCTGCAGCCCAGACCGCCGCGAGCAATACTTC; v_gene: TRBV14; j_gene: TRBJ2-7; d_gene: -; abundance: -
CDR3aa: CSVEWQGATGELYF; CDR3nt: TGCAGCGTTGAATGGCAGGGGGCAACCGGGGAGCTGTATTTT; v_gene: TRBV29-1; j_gene: TRBJ2-2; d_gene: TRBD1; abundance: -
CDR3aa: CAIKARVEETQYF; CDR3nt: TGTGCCATCAAAGCGAGAGTAGAAGAGACCCAGTACTTC; v_gene: TRBV6-5; j_gene: TRBJ2-5; d_gene: -; abundance: -
CDR3aa: CASSLMESWELFF; CDR3nt: TGCGCCAGTAGCTTGATGGAGTCCTGGGAGCTGTTTTTT; v_gene: TRBV5-1; j_gene: TRBJ2-2; d_gene: -; abundance: -
CDR3aa: CASREGARSTETQHF; CDR3nt: TGTGCCAGCAGGGAGGGGGCGCGGAGTACAGAGACCCAGCACTTC; v_gene: TRBV11-2; j_gene: TRBJ2-5; d_gene: -; abundance: -
CDR3aa: CSVEGKAGNTEAFF; CDR3nt: TGCAGCGTTGAAGGGAAAGCAGGGAACACTGAAGCTTTCTTT; v_gene: TRBV29-1; j_gene: TRBJ1-1; d_gene: -; abundance: medium-sized
CDR3aa: CASSYLGGHRETQYF; CDR3nt: TGTGCCAGCAGTTACTTGGGGGGCCACCGAGAGACCCAGTACTTT; v_gene: TRBV6-5; j_gene: TRBJ2-5; d_gene: -; abundance: -
CDR3aa: CASSARGLAGGTNTGELFF; CDR3nt: TGTGCCAGCAGCGCTCGGGGACTAGCGGGGGGTACGAACACCGGGGAGCTGTTTTTT; v_gene: TRBV11-3; j_gene: TRBJ2-2; d_gene: TRBD2; abundance: many
CDR3aa: CASSQERLGQETQYF; CDR3nt: TGCGCCAGCAGCCAAGAACGGCTGGGCCAAGAGACCCAGTACTTC; v_gene: TRBV4-3; j_gene: TRBJ2-5; d_gene: -; abundance: -
CDR3aa: CTSSFVRGTDTQYF; CDR3nt: TGTACCAGCAGCTTTGTCAGGGGAACGGATACGCAGTATTTT; v_gene: TRBV11-3; j_gene: TRBJ2-3; d_gene: -; abundance: -
CDR3aa: CASSLLYRGSNSPLHF; CDR3nt: TGTGCCAGCAGTTTATTATACAGGGGAAGTAATTCACCCCTCCACTTT; v_gene: TRBV6-5; j_gene: TRBJ1-6; d_gene: TRBD1; abundance: many
CDR3aa: CASSYRGLQPQHF; CDR3nt: TGTGCCAGCAGCTACAGGGGGCTTCAGCCCCAGCATTTT; v_gene: TRBV7-8; j_gene: TRBJ1-5; d_gene: TRBD1; abundance: -
CDR3aa: CASSLEWTGTDTQYF; CDR3nt: TGTGCCAGCAGCTTAGAATGGACAGGCACAGATACGCAGTATTTT; v_gene: TRBV11-2; j_gene: TRBJ2-3; d_gene: -; abundance: -
CDR3aa: CASRYDPVKTTEAFF; CDR3nt: TGTGCCAGCAGATACGACCCAGTCAAGACCACTGAAGCTTTCTTT; v_gene: TRBV6-5; j_gene: TRBJ1-1; d_gene: -; abundance: -
CDR3aa: CASSSQGPLYGQNF; CDR3nt: TGTGCCAGCAGCTCACAGGGCCCGCTCTATGGCCAAAACTTC; v_gene: TRBV11-1; j_gene: TRBJ1-2; d_gene: -; abundance: -
CDR3aa: CASSLPSGSGTDTQYF; CDR3nt: TGTGCCAGCAGTTTACCCAGCGGGAGTGGCACAGATACGCAGTATTTT; v_gene: TRBV7-9; j_gene: TRBJ2-3; d_gene: TRBD2; abundance: few
CDR3aa: CASSLGVTDTQFF; CDR3nt: TGTGCCAGCTCATTGGGGGTCACAGATACGCAGTTTTTT; v_gene: TRBV18; j_gene: TRBJ2-3; d_gene: -; abundance: -